The 24 T cell receptor beta chains below come from one sample, sequenced in a study of T-cell memory formation after mild COVID-19. MiXCR, run by TCRdb on the 5' RACE reads, gives a single entry per CDR3 protein. The sample carries over 120,000 distinct CDR3 sequences, under 30% recorded once. Sequencing was performed on PBMCs or a T cell subset sorted from them (not recorded which). These receptors were taken from an adult woman who had mild COVID-19 (a few samples of this study predate the infection). Cell type and time point are not known.

There are a few counts of this clonotype. V is TRBV20-1 and J is TRBJ2-7; 12 nucleotides align to TRBD2. Per germline, CDR1 DFQATT and CDR2 SNEGSKA (reference sequence). The CDR3 length is 13 residues. V dropped 8 bases and J dropped 6; count of bases not matched to a gene: 8. CDR3 DNA: TGCAGTTTGGCCGGGACTAGCGGGTTCGAGCAGTACTTC. This encodes CSLAGTSGFEQYF.

The chain carries TRBV11-3 and TRBJ1-1; 7 bases map to TRBD1. V lost 0 bases and J lost 5; bases outside the gene matches: 6. This CDR3 has 15 amino acids. CDR1 and CDR2 from the germline V gene are SGHNT and YENEEA. This chain's CDR3 is CASSLDWDSGTEAFF. The DNA for the CDR3 is TGTGCCAGCAGCTTAGATTGGGACAGCGGGACTGAAGCTTTCTTT.

This clonotype turned up a few times. This chain links TRBV2 with TRBJ2-5; no firm D call. This CDR3 contains 13 residues. Looked up from germline, CDR1 is SNHLY and CDR2 is FYNNEI. V lost 3 bases, J lost 4 bases, and 9 bases lay in between. The CDR3 spells CASSDWVGETQYF. In nucleotides, the CDR3 is TGTGCCAGCAGTGACTGGGTTGGAGAGACCCAGTACTTC.

This clonotype was seen more than once but under ten times. This rearrangement joins TRBV27 to TRBJ2-7; 7 nucleotides align to TRBD2. J was trimmed by 0 bases and V by 8 bases; bases with no gene match: 4. Germline CDR1 and CDR2: MNHEY and SMNVEV (reference sequence). There are 13 residues in the CDR3. The chain's CDR3 is CASRRDYSYEQYF. The CDR3, as DNA: TGTGCCAGCCGAAGGGACTACTCCTACGAGCAGTACTTC.

This clonotype was detected a few times. The rearrangement links TRBV9 to TRBJ2-1; no reliable D call. The CDR3 totals 15 residues. V gave up 0 bases and J gave up 5 bases, with 12 bases separating them. Germline-derived CDR1 and CDR2 are SGDLS and YYNGEE. The CDR3 DNA reads as TGTGCCAGCAGCGTAGGGCGGCACCTAAACAATGAGCAGTTCTTC. Translating gives CASSVGRHLNNEQFF.

The sample holds a few counts of this clonotype. The genes are TRBV20-1 and TRBJ2-7, with no clear D. CDR3 length: 15 residues. The germline gives CDR1 DFQATT, CDR2 SNEGSKA (reference sequence). Trimming cost V 4 bases and J 7 bases, with 23 bases left between them. The CDR3: CSATSLSNTLREQYF. The CDR3 DNA reads as TGCAGTGCTACTTCCCTATCAAACACGCTACGTGAGCAGTACTTC.

This clonotype was recorded once. V and J are TRBV5-1 and TRBJ1-1; maybe TRBD1 (5 bases). Trimming cost V 2 bases and J 1 base, with 12 bases left between them. The CDR3 covers 15 residues. Per germline, CDR1 SGHRS and CDR2 YFSETQ. The CDR3, as DNA: TGCGCCAGCAGCTTCACGACAGATCAGAACACTGAAGCTTTCTTT. As protein: CASSFTTDQNTEAFF.

This sequence joins TRBV29-1 and TRBJ1-2; D uncertain. The CDR3 totals 13 residues. Trimming left V 3 bases short and J 3 bases short, with 11 bases between. Germline CDR1 reads SQVTM; CDR2 reads ANQGSEA. The CDR3 sequence is CSVDDIKYYGYTF. CDR3 coding DNA: TGCAGCGTTGATGACATTAAATACTATGGCTACACCTTC.

This clonotype was observed a handful of times. For the CDR3, the DNA is TGTGCCAGCAGTGAAGCGACAGGGGGCCCAGAGACCCAGTACTTC. Translated, it gives CASSEATGGPETQYF. J is TRBJ2-5 and V is TRBV6-1; 10 bases match TRBD1. Germline V gene sequence: CDR1 MNHNS, CDR2 SASEGT. The CDR3 has 15 amino acids. J was trimmed by 4 bases and V by 0 bases; bases with no gene match: 2.

The rearrangement links TRBV9 to TRBJ2-4; D not certain. Germline-derived CDR1 and CDR2 are SGDLS and YYNGEE. Trimming pared 0 bases from V and 7 bases from J, leaving 11 bases between. The CDR3 spans 14 residues. CDR3 DNA sequence: TGTGCCAGCAGCGTAGGCGTGGGATTGAACATTCAGTACTTC. Translated, it gives CASSVGVGLNIQYF.

This clonotype showed up just a few times. The chain combines TRBV7-9 with TRBJ2-7; D uncertain. The CDR3 loop spans 14 amino acids. V gave up 5 bases and J gave up 5 bases, with 16 bases separating them. CDR1 and CDR2 (germline): SEHNR, FQNEAQ (reference sequence). CDR3 protein: CASSPPWTPHEQYF. The CDR3 coding sequence is TGTGCCAGCAGCCCTCCGTGGACCCCCCACGAGCAGTACTTC.

This clonotype was seen only a few times. The chain has TRBV4-1 and TRBJ2-7; TRBD1 agrees at 10 bases. V lost 4 bases, J lost 2 bases, and 5 bases stayed unmatched. From germline, CDR1 is MGHRA and CDR2 YSYEKL. The CDR3 runs 15 residues. The CDR3 protein is CASSPRTGGTYEQYF. The CDR3 DNA is TGCGCCAGCAGCCCTCGGACAGGGGGAACCTACGAGCAGTACTTC.

This clonotype was observed once. This chain joins TRBV13 and TRBJ2-2; no clear D gene. CDR1 PRHDT and CDR2 FYEKMQ come from the germline V gene (reference sequence). Trimming pared 9 bases from V and 3 bases from J, leaving 17 bases between. The length of the CDR3 is 15 residues. The CDR3 protein is CASKIGPGDTGELFF. In nucleotides, the CDR3 is TGTGCCAGTAAGATCGGACCTGGAGACACCGGGGAGCTGTTTTTT.

The V gene is TRBV10-3, the J gene TRBJ1-1; weak D call: TRBD1 (5 bases). CDR3 length: 11 residues. Germline V gene sequence: CDR1 ENHRY, CDR2 SYGVKD. V was trimmed by 4 bases and J by 6 bases, leaving 6 bases between them. The CDR3 loop reads CAISAGAEAFF. CDR3 in DNA: TGTGCCATCAGTGCGGGGGCTGAAGCTTTCTTT.

The chain has TRBV5-1 and TRBJ2-1; D is perhaps TRBD1 (6 bases). The germline V gene has CDR1 SGHRS and CDR2 YFSETQ. The V end lost 4 bases, the J end lost 7 bases, and 12 bases lay between the germline ends. The CDR3 contains 13 residues. This CDR3 is CASSGGWANEQFF. In DNA, the CDR3 is TGCGCCAGCAGCGGGGGCTGGGCGAATGAGCAGTTCTTC. The whole variable domain, remainder taken from reference TRBV5-1 and TRBJ2-1, is KAGVTQTPRYLIKTRGQQVTLSCSPISGHRSVSWYQQTPGQGLQFLFEYFSETQRNKGNFPGRFSGRQFSNSRSEMNVSTLELGDSALYLCASSGGWANEQFFGPGTRLTVL.

In DNA form, the CDR3 reads TGTGCCATCAGTGAGCCGCAAGAGACCCAGTACTTC. Translating gives CAISEPQETQYF. The chain carries TRBV10-3 and TRBJ2-5; D remains ambiguous. The CDR3 has 12 residues. Germline V gene data show CDR1 as ENHRY and CDR2 as SYGVKD. V was trimmed by 2 bases and J by 2 bases, leaving 3 bases between them.

The rearrangement links TRBV7-8 to TRBJ2-3; 10 bases are a match to TRBD2. CDR3 length equals 14 residues. Germline V gene lookup returns CDR1 SGHVS and CDR2 FQNEAQ. Trimming removed 3 bases from V and 5 bases from J; junction bases left unmatched: 2. CDR3 in amino acids: CASSFSGGVDTQYF. The CDR3, as DNA: TGTGCCAGCAGCTTCAGCGGGGGGGTAGATACGCAGTATTTT.

This clonotype was observed a few times. This chain links TRBV12-3 or TRBV12-4 with TRBJ2-1, with TRBD2 as a possible D gene (6 bases). Trimming took 5 bases from V and 8 from J, leaving 16 bases between them. This CDR3 has 14 residues. The CDR3 DNA follows: TGTGCCAGCAGTCCCCTTCTAGCGAAGCATGAGCAGTTCTTC. It is translated as CASSPLLAKHEQFF.

CDR3 region: CASSASSGANVLTF. The CDR3 DNA sequence: TGTGCCAGCAGCGCAAGCTCTGGGGCCAACGTCCTGACTTTC. The J gene is TRBJ2-6, the V gene TRBV9, with D uncertain. V was cut by 3 bases and J by 0 bases, with 4 bases left in between. Germline CDR1 SGDLS, CDR2 YYNGEE. This CDR3 is 14 amino acids long.

This clonotype turned up a few times. V is TRBV13 and J is TRBJ2-7, with D tentatively TRBD1 or TRBD2 (6 bases each). There are 19 residues in the CDR3. V was trimmed by 5 bases and J by 2 bases, leaving 28 bases between them. The germline V gene has CDR1 PRHDT and CDR2 FYEKMQ (reference sequence). CDR3 coding DNA: TGTGCCAGCAGCCCTAGGGGGGACTCCCGTGGTTGGGTTACCTACGAGCAGTACTTC. Protein: CASSPRGDSRGWVTYEQYF.

V usage is TRBV7-2 and J usage is TRBJ2-1; D might be TRBD2 (5 bases). The CDR3 contains 15 residues. Germline assignment: CDR1 SGHTA and CDR2 FQGNSA. V lost 5 bases to trimming and J lost 0 bases, with 11 bases between them. The CDR3 sequence is CASSIGLPSYNEQFF. The CDR3 nucleotides are TGTGCCAGCAGCATCGGACTCCCCTCCTACAATGAGCAGTTCTTC.

V and J are TRBV2 and TRBJ2-1, with TRBD1 identical over 7 bases. V lost 4 bases and J lost 0; bases outside the gene matches: 6. The CDR3 runs 16 residues. Germline CDR1 reads SNHLY; CDR2 reads FYNNEI. The CDR3 coding sequence is TGTGCCAGCAGTGCCTCGACAGGGAGCTCCTACAATGAGCAGTTCTTC. It specifies CASSASTGSSYNEQFF.

This chain uses TRBV19 with TRBJ1-5; the match to TRBD1 covers 9 bases. The CDR3 is 16 amino acids. V shed 1 base, J shed 2 bases, and the junction held 3 bases outside the gene matches. CDR1 LNHDA and CDR2 SQIVND come from the germline V gene (reference sequence). The CDR3, as DNA: TGTGCCAGTAGTATAGGGACAGGGGAAGGCAATCAGCCCCAGCATTTT. It is translated as CASSIGTGEGNQPQHF. The whole variable domain, remainder taken from reference TRBV19 and TRBJ1-5, is DGGITQSPKYLFRKEGQNVTLSCEQNLNHDAMYWYRQDPGQGLRLIYYSQIVNDFQKGDIAEGYSVSREKKESFPLTVTSAQKNPTAFYLCASSIGTGEGNQPQHFGDGTRLSIL.

Of note for this clonotype: Since a much larger clone is just one base distant, this may be a read error. J is TRBJ2-5 and V is TRBV7-9, with TRBD1 matching over 9 bases. Germline V CDR1 and CDR2: SEHNR, FQNEAQ (reference sequence). The CDR3 runs 15 residues. The CDR3 spells CARSFGQGLLETQYF. The CDR3 DNA sequence: TGTGCCAGAAGCTTTGGACAGGGGTTGCTAGAGACCCAGTACTTC.